This T cell receptor (beta chain) was obtained from a study of memory CD4+ T cells and cytomegalovirus serostatus. Points from the study as a whole: CD4+ memory repertoires contained about two fifths of the roughly 150 reported CMV TCRbeta sequences.

The germline gives CDR1 SGHDT, CDR2 YYEEEE. This CDR3 is built from 15 residues. V was clipped by 0 bases and J by 3 bases, with 10 bases between them. Single viable CD3+CD4+CD8-CD45RO+ cells were sorted as the memory CD4+ T cells. Total CD4+ T cells were enriched by CD4 positive selection. Comment on this clone: Its antigen is still unknown.

Some clones are missing from TCRdb's copy, which holds only in-frame ones; the method was immunoSEQ multiplex PCR. The data show 60,000 or so clones, with approximately 86% seen just once and approximately 0.5% held by the top ten. This sequence originates from an adult in good health and CMV-seronegative. Some clones in this sample may be carry-over from other donors' samples. V usage is TRBV5-6 and J usage is TRBJ2-1; D is unresolved. Source material: memory CD4+ T cells from blood. CDR3 bases: TGTGCCAGCAGCTTGGGTCAGTACAACTACAATGAGCAGTTCTTC. It yields the protein CASSLGQYNYNEQFF.